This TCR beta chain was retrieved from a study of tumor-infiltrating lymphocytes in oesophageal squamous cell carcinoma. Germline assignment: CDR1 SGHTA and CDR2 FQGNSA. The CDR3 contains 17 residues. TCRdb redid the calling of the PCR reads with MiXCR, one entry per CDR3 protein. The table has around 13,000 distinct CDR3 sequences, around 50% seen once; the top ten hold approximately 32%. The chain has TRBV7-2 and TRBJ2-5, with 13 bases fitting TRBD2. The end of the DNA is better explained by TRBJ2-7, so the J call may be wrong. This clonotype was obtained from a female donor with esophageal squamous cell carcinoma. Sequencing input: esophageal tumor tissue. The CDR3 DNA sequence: TGTGCCAGCAGCTCCTACTTGACTAGCGGGAGGATTTACGAGCAGTACTTC. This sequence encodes CASSSYLTSGRIYEQYF.